This is a list of T cell receptor beta chains from one sample in a study of vaccination and CD4 T cells after COVID-19. The antigens these receptors bind are not known. TCRdb used MiXCR to reprocess the PCR reads, holding one entry per CDR3 protein. This sample carries about 25,000 distinct CDR3 sequences, less than 40% of them seen once, and the ten largest clones take approximately 3%. The specimen was CD4+ T cells from blood, cultured in vitro, collected about 7 months after SARS-CoV-2 vaccination. The receptors here all came from a human donor who had recovered from COVID-19. CDR3s include the opening cysteine and the closing phenylalanine or tryptophan. The D gene is left open where the match is weak. Clone size is given for some rows only: seen once, a few or many times, or a class if the clone is expanded.

j_call | clone_size | d_call | cdr3_length | v_call | cdr3_nt | cdr3_aa
TRBJ2-7 | few | TRBD2 | 15 | TRBV7-2 | TGTGCCAGCAGCTTAGTTCTAGCGGGGGCCTACGAGCAGTACTTC | CASSLVLAGAYEQYF
TRBJ2-7 | . | TRBD1 | 17 | TRBV18 | TGTGCCAGCTCACCAAAAAGGAGGGACAGGGGGACCTACGAGCAGTACTTC | CASSPKRRDRGTYEQYF
TRBJ2-1 | few | TRBD2 | 13 | TRBV6-2/TRBV6-3 | TGTGCCAGCAGCGGACTAGCGGACAATGAGCAGTTCTTC | CASSGLADNEQFF
TRBJ2-7 | . | . | 12 | TRBV20-1 | TGCAGTGCTAGCCGGGCTTCTGGGGAGCAGTACTTC | CSASRASGEQYF
TRBJ2-7 | . | . | 13 | TRBV7-2 | TGTGCCAGCAGCGTAACGGGCACCCACGAGCAGTACTTC | CASSVTGTHEQYF
TRBJ2-5 | few | . | 13 | TRBV20-1 | TGCAGAGTTGTTGGGCAGCACCAAGAGACCCAGTACTTC | CRVVGQHQETQYF
TRBJ2-5 | . | TRBD2 | 14 | TRBV5-1 | TGCGCCAGCAGCGCACTAGCGGGTGAAGAGACCCAGTACTTC | CASSALAGEETQYF
TRBJ2-1 | . | . | 15 | TRBV27 | TGTGCCAGCACCCCTGGGCGGGACACCTACAATGAGCAGTTCTTC | CASTPGRDTYNEQFF
TRBJ2-2 | . | . | 14 | TRBV20-1 | TGCAGTGCTCCAGGGAACCCTTGGACCGGGGAGCTGTTTTTT | CSAPGNPWTGELFF
TRBJ2-5 | . | . | 16 | TRBV20-1 | TGCAGTGCTAGATTACCACAAGGCCTACTACTCGAGACCCAGTACTTC | CSARLPQGLLLETQYF
TRBJ2-6 | . | . | 17 | TRBV7-6 | TGTGCCAGCAGCCGAGATCCTGGGCCCTCTGGGGCCAACGTCCTGACTTTC | CASSRDPGPSGANVLTF
TRBJ2-1 | . | . | 14 | TRBV7-8 | TGTGCCAGCAGCTTAGATCCAGGCTGGGGTGAGCAGTTCTTC | CASSLDPGWGEQFF
TRBJ2-3 | . | TRBD2 | 15 | TRBV7-8 | TGTGCCAGCAGGCCACTAGCGGGAGTTGTAGATACGCAGTATTTT | CASRPLAGVVDTQYF
TRBJ2-1 | . | TRBD2 | 16 | TRBV27 | TGTGCCAGCATCAGGCGGGGGGAGACTGGGTACAATGAGCAGTTCTTC | CASIRRGETGYNEQFF
TRBJ2-3 | large | . | 12 | TRBV7-9 | TGTGCCAGCACCTCCCGGGAGGATACGCAGTATTTT | CASTSREDTQYF
TRBJ2-6 | . | TRBD2 | 15 | TRBV7-9 | TGTGCCAGCGGGGGAGGGGACTCTGGGGCCAACGTCCTGACTTTC | CASGGGDSGANVLTF
TRBJ2-7 | . | . | 15 | TRBV6-2/TRBV6-3 | TGTGCCAGCAGTTACGTTGAGGAAGGGGGTAGAGAGCAGTACTTC | CASSYVEEGGREQYF
TRBJ2-5 | . | . | 13 | TRBV27 | TGTGCCAGCAGCCCAGAGAGGGGCCGGGCCCAGTACTTC | CASSPERGRAQYF
TRBJ1-1 | large | . | 15 | TRBV10-3 | TGTGCCATCAGTGAACCGCTTACAGGCCTCACTGAAGCTTTCTTT | CAISEPLTGLTEAFF
TRBJ2-1 | . | . | 11 | TRBV20-1 | TGCAGTGCTAGAGAGAACAGTGAGCAGTTCTTC | CSARENSEQFF
TRBJ2-5 | . | TRBD1 | 14 | TRBV24-1 | TGTGCCACCAGTGCCCTCGACAGGGAAGAGACCCAGTACTTC | CATSALDREETQYF
TRBJ2-3 | . | . | 14 | TRBV24-1 | TGTGCCACCAGTGATAGGGCGGGCACAGATACGCAGTATTTT | CATSDRAGTDTQYF
TRBJ2-7 | . | TRBD1 | 17 | TRBV6-4 | TGTGCCAGCCAAGGGACAGGGCAGATATCGGTGTTCTACGAGCAGTACTTC | CASQGTGQISVFYEQYF
TRBJ1-5 | . | . | 13 | TRBV7-8 | TGTGCCAGCAGCCGCGGGCCTAATCAGCCCCAGCATTTT | CASSRGPNQPQHF
TRBJ2-7 | . | TRBD2 | 16 | TRBV19 | TGTGCCAGTAGTAAAGCCGGACTAGTTTCGACCTACGAGCAGTACTTC | CASSKAGLVSTYEQYF
TRBJ1-3 | few | . | 12 | TRBV29-1 | TGCAGCGCCCCAGGCTCTGGAAACACCATATATTTT | CSAPGSGNTIYF
TRBJ2-1 | few | . | 11 | TRBV20-1 | TGCAGTGCTCCTGGGGCAGGTGAGCAGTTCTTC | CSAPGAGEQFF
TRBJ2-5 | few | . | 12 | TRBV29-1 | TGCAGCGTTGGACAGATACAAGAGACCCAGTACTTC | CSVGQIQETQYF
TRBJ2-7 | few | TRBD1 | 14 | TRBV27 | TGTGCCAGCCGACAACAGGGGAGCTCCTACGAGCAGTACTTC | CASRQQGSSYEQYF
TRBJ2-3 | . | . | 17 | TRBV7-6 | TGTGCCAGCAGCCAAGGGAGTTATAGATCTAGCACAGATACGCAGTATTTT | CASSQGSYRSSTDTQYF
TRBJ2-1 | few | . | 14 | TRBV19 | TGTGCCAGTAGGGGCGCGAGGAGGCGGAATGAGCAGTTCTTC | CASRGARRRNEQFF
TRBJ1-5 | few | . | 13 | TRBV2 | TGTGCCAGCTGCTGGGCAAGCAATCAGCCCCAGCATTTT | CASCWASNQPQHF
TRBJ2-7 | . | TRBD1 | 14 | TRBV27 | TGTGCCAGCAAAGGGACAGGGGTTGTCGCCGAGCAGTACTTC | CASKGTGVVAEQYF
TRBJ2-5 | . | TRBD1 | 15 | TRBV7-2 | TGTGCCAGCAGCTTATCGGACAGGGGATGGGAGACCCAGTACTTC | CASSLSDRGWETQYF